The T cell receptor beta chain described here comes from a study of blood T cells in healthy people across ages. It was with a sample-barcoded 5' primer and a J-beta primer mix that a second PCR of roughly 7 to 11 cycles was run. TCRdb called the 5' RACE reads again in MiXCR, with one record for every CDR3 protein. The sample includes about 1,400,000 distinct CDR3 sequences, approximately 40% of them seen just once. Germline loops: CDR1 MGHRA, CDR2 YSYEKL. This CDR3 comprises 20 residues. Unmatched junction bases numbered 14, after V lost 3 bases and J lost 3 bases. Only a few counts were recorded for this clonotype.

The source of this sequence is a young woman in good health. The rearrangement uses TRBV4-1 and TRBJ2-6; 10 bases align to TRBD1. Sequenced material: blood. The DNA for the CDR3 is TGCGCCAGCAGCCAGACTAGGACAGGGGGGACACAGTATGGGGCCAACGTCCTGACTTTC. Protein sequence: CASSQTRTGGTQYGANVLTF.